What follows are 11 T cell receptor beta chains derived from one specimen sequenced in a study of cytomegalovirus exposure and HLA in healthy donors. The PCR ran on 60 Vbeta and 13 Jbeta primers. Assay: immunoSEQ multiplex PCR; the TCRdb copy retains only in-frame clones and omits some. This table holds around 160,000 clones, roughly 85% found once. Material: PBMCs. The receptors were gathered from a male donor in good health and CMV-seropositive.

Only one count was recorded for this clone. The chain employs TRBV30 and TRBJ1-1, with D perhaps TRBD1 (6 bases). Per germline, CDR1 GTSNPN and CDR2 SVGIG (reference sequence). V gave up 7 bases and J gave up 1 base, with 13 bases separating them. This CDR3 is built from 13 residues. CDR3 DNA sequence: TGTGCCTCGGGAGGGGGAAAGAACACTGAAGCTTTCTTT. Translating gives CASGGGKNTEAFF.

CDR3 nucleotide sequence: TGTGCCAGCAGCTCAGTCAGGGGGTCCTACAATGAGCAGTTCTTC. Protein: CASSSVRGSYNEQFF. This chain connects TRBV7-2 to TRBJ2-1; the match to TRBD1 covers 7 bases. The CDR3 extends over 15 amino acids. Germline loops: CDR1 SGHTA, CDR2 FQGNSA. Trimming cost V 4 bases and J 1 base; bases outside gene matches: 4.

The CDR3 nucleotides read TGTGCCAGTGGCGATCGGGGGAATCAGCCCCAGCATTTT. Translated, it gives CASGDRGNQPQHF. V is TRBV19 and J is TRBJ1-5; TRBD1 might be the D (5 bases). Trimming cost V 8 bases and J 4 bases, with 12 bases left between them. CDR3 length equals 13 residues. Germline V gives CDR1 LNHDA, CDR2 SQIVND (reference sequence).

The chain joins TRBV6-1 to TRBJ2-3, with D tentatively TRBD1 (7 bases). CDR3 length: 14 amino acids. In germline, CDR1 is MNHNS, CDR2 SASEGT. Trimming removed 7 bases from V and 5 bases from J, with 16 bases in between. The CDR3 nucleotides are TGTGCCAGCATGCGCAGGGGGGTAGGAGATACGCAGTATTTT. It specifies CASMRRGVGDTQYF.

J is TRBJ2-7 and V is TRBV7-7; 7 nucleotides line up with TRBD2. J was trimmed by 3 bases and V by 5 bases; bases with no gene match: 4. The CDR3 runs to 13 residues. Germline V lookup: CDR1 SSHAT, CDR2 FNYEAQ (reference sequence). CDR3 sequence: CASSLKRDYEQYF. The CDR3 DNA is TGTGCCAGCAGCCTTAAGCGGGACTACGAGCAGTACTTC.

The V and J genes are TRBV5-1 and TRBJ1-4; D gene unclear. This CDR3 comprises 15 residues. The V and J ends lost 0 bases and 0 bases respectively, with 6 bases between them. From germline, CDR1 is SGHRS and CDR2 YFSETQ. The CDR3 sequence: CASSLVASTNEKLFF. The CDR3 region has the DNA TGCGCCAGCAGCTTGGTAGCCTCAACTAATGAAAAACTGTTTTTT.

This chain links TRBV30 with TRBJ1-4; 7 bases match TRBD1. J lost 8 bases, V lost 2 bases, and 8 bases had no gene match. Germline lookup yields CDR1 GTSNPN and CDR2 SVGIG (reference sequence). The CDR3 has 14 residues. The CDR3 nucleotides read TGTGCCTGGAGTAGAGGGGGCGCGGGGGAAAAACTGTTTTTT. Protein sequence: CAWSRGGAGEKLFF.

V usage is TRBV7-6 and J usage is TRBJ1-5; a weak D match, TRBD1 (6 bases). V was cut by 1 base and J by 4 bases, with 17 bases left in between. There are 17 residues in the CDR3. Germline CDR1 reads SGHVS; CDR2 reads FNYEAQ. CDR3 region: CASSLGSTGAPNQPQHF. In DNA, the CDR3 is TGTGCCAGCAGCTTAGGGTCGACAGGAGCACCTAATCAGCCCCAGCATTTT.

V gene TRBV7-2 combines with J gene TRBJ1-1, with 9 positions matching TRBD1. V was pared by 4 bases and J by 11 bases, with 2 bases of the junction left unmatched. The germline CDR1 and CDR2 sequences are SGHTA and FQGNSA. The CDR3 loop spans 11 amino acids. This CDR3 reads CASSSGQGAFF. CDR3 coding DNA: TGTGCCAGCAGCTCTGGACAGGGGGCTTTCTTT.

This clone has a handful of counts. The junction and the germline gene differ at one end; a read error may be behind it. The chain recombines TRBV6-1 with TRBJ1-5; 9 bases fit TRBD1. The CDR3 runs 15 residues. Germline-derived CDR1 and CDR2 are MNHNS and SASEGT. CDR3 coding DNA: TGTGCCAGCAGTGAACGGGACAGGGAAAATCAACCCCAGCATTTT. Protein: CASSERDRENQPQHF.

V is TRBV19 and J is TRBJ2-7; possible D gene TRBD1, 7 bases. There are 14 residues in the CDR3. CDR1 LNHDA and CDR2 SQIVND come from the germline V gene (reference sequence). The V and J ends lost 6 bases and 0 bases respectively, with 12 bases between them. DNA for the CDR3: TGTGCCAGTAGCCGCGGGGACAGCTCCTACGAGCAGTACTTC. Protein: CASSRGDSSYEQYF.